The rows below give T cell receptor beta chains drawn from one sample of a study of shared clonotypes between healthy human individuals. Method: immunoSEQ multiplex PCR; TCRdb's copy keeps in-frame clones and lacks some. Of about 1.1 million clones listed, 77% are singletons. Material: memory CD4+ T cells from PBMCs. These receptors came from a young man in good health. Some clones in this sample may be carry-over from other donors' samples. Each CDR3 is given with its conserved first and last residue. A D gene is named only where the DNA matches it firmly. Clone size is shown for a subset of rows, as once, few, many or a class of expanded clone.

TGTGCCATCAGTGATAGGAGCGGGAGGGCCCTAGATACGCAGTATTTT	CAISDRSGRALDTQYF	.	TRBD2	TRBV10-3	TRBJ2-3
TGTGCCAGCAGCTCCCAGAGACGGACGGGGGAAAAACTGTTTTTT	CASSSQRRTGEKLFF	few	.	TRBV28	TRBJ1-4
TGCGCCAGCAGCCCGCGTCGGGCGGGAGATACCGGGGAGCTGTTTTTT	CASSPRRAGDTGELFF	many	TRBD2	TRBV5-1	TRBJ2-2
TGTGCCAGCAGTTTAAGACAGGGGGCTGGGGAGCAGTACTTC	CASSLRQGAGEQYF	.	TRBD1	TRBV6-5	TRBJ2-7
TGTGCCAGCAGCCTCTACTGGACAGAAACCGGGGAGCTGTTTTTT	CASSLYWTETGELFF	.	.	TRBV11-2	TRBJ2-2
TGTGCCAGCAGCGCGAGAAACGGTGGCTACACCTTC	CASSARNGGYTF	.	.	TRBV9	TRBJ1-2
TGCAGCGTCATAGCGGGATGGACCGGGGAGCTGTTTTTT	CSVIAGWTGELFF	.	TRBD2	TRBV29-1	TRBJ2-2
TGCGCCAGTAGAGCTCCGGGACAGAGTTTCTATGGCTACACCTTC	CASRAPGQSFYGYTF	once	TRBD1	TRBV4-1	TRBJ1-2
TGTGCCAGCAGGGGTCGGTCATATGTTAGAGGCAATCAGCCCCAGCATTTT	CASRGRSYVRGNQPQHF	.	.	TRBV28	TRBJ1-5
TGTGCCAGCAGCGCAGGACTCACGGCGGAGACCCAGTACTTC	CASSAGLTAETQYF	few	.	TRBV6-1	TRBJ2-5
TGTGCCTCCAAAAGGCGGGGAATGGAGACCCAGTACTTC	CASKRRGMETQYF	.	.	TRBV30	TRBJ2-5
TGTGCCAGCAGCCTCGGACAGGGCACAGATACGCAGTATTTT	CASSLGQGTDTQYF	.	TRBD1	TRBV7-3	TRBJ2-3
TGCGCCAGCCGGAAACAGGGGCCTGCCTACGAGCAGTACTTC	CASRKQGPAYEQYF	.	TRBD1	TRBV4-1	TRBJ2-7
TGTGCCAGCAGCCCTAGCGCAGATACGCAGTATTTT	CASSPSADTQYF	.	.	TRBV2	TRBJ2-3
TGTGCCAGCAGTTTATGGGTAGGGGGCGGGGAGACCCAGTACTTC	CASSLWVGGGETQYF	.	TRBD1	TRBV28	TRBJ2-5
TGTGCCAGCAGCTCGGGACAGGGGCTAGCCAAAAACATTCAGTACTTC	CASSSGQGLAKNIQYF	.	TRBD1	TRBV7-6	TRBJ2-4
TGTGCCTGGAGCGCGGGAAGGTTAAACACTGAAGCTTTCTTT	CAWSAGRLNTEAFF	.	.	TRBV30	TRBJ1-1
TGTGCCAGCAGTGGACAGACCAGCCGCAATCAGCCCCAGCATTTT	CASSGQTSRNQPQHF	.	.	TRBV2	TRBJ1-5
TGTGCCAGCTCACTCGGTCTCGCGGACGAGCAGTACTTC	CASSLGLADEQYF	once	.	TRBV18	TRBJ2-7
TGTGCCAGCAGGGAATCCGGCCGTCCGAGGGCTTTCTTT	CASRESGRPRAFF	.	.	TRBV2	TRBJ1-1
TGTGCCAGCAGCTCGACCGGGACTAAGAGCTACGAGCAGTACTTC	CASSSTGTKSYEQYF	.	TRBD2	TRBV4-2	TRBJ2-7
TGTGCCTGCGAACCCGGGGGGGACTCAGATACGCAGTATTTT	CACEPGGDSDTQYF	.	TRBD2	TRBV28	TRBJ2-3
TGTGCCAGCAGTTACAGTGTCGAGGTGGACATTCAGTACTTC	CASSYSVEVDIQYF	.	.	TRBV6-6	TRBJ2-4
TGTGCCAGCAGTTTTTCCGGCAGTTATCAGCCCCAGCATTTT	CASSFSGSYQPQHF	few	.	TRBV27	TRBJ1-5
TGCGCCAGCAGCCAAGACCAGGGTTTCAAGCCCCAGCATTTT	CASSQDQGFKPQHF	.	.	TRBV4-1	TRBJ1-5
TGCAGCGTTGGGTTCGGAGGAGGATATGGCTACACCTTC	CSVGFGGGYGYTF	.	.	TRBV29-1	TRBJ1-2
TGCAGCGGAGGCCCCTTGGGGGATGGTGAGCAGTTCTTC	CSGGPLGDGEQFF	.	.	TRBV29-1	TRBJ2-1
TGTGCCAGCAGTGAATTCGGGGGGGAGGATGGCTACACCTTC	CASSEFGGEDGYTF	.	.	TRBV6-1	TRBJ1-2
TGCGCCAGCAGTCTTAGCAGCTCCTCTGGAAACACCATATATTTT	CASSLSSSSGNTIYF	.	.	TRBV23-1	TRBJ1-3
TGTGCCAGCAGCCCCTCTCCAGGGCGGGAGAGGTACAATGAGCAGTTCTTC	CASSPSPGRERYNEQFF	.	TRBD2	TRBV5-4	TRBJ2-1